These T cell receptor beta chains were read from a single sample in a study of T-cell memory formation after mild COVID-19. Via MiXCR, TCRdb re-called the 5' RACE reads, giving one row per CDR3 protein. The table lists 500,000 to 550,000 distinct CDR3 sequences, approximately 20% of them singletons. The specimen sequenced was PBMCs or a T cell subset sorted from them (not recorded which). The receptors shown here come from an adult woman who had mild COVID-19 (a few samples of this study predate the infection). Cell type and time point are not known. Both conserved end residues are part of each CDR3. The D gene is left open where the match is weak. Size is stated for part of the rows, as once, few or many counts, or as a class when the clone is expanded.

j_call v_call d_call clone_size cdr3_aa cdr3_nt
TRBJ2-2 TRBV9 TRBD2 few CASSVAPLAGTGELFF TGTGCCAGCAGCGTAGCGCCACTAGCGGGAACTGGGGAGCTGTTTTTT
TRBJ1-1 TRBV6-5 NA NA CASTKGRGTEAFF TGTGCCAGCACAAAGGGACGGGGCACTGAAGCTTTCTTT
TRBJ2-2 TRBV4-2 NA few CASSQPRGAEVGELFF TGTGCCAGCAGCCAGCCAAGGGGGGCTGAGGTCGGGGAGCTGTTTTTT
TRBJ2-2 TRBV5-6 TRBD1 few CASSLYPGGASGELFF TGTGCCAGCAGCTTGTATCCAGGGGGCGCTTCGGGGGAGCTGTTTTTT
TRBJ2-4 TRBV5-4 NA few CASSYNPGVAKNIQYF TGTGCCAGCAGTTATAATCCAGGAGTAGCCAAAAACATTCAGTACTTC
TRBJ1-1 TRBV7-3 NA NA CASSQGGWGTEAFF TGTGCCAGCAGCCAAGGTGGGTGGGGCACTGAAGCTTTCTTT
TRBJ2-3 TRBV5-1 NA many CASSLGSATDTQYF TGCGCCAGCAGCCTGGGTTCAGCGACAGATACGCAGTATTTT
TRBJ2-7 TRBV6-5 TRBD1 once CASSSPKGAFDYEQYF TGTGCCAGCAGCTCACCTAAGGGGGCCTTCGACTACGAGCAGTACTTC
TRBJ1-3 TRBV6-5 NA NA CASSYGRSSGNTIYF TGTGCCAGCAGTTACGGGCGCAGCTCTGGAAACACCATATATTTT
TRBJ2-3 TRBV5-1 NA many CASSLGDGTDTQYF TGCGCCAGCAGCTTAGGCGATGGGACAGATACGCAGTATTTT
TRBJ2-1 TRBV9 NA NA CASSVDRGEQFF TGTGCCAGCAGCGTAGACCGGGGTGAGCAGTTCTTC
TRBJ2-7 TRBV9 NA few CASSVGISTEQYF TGTGCCAGCAGCGTAGGCATCTCTACCGAGCAGTACTTC
TRBJ1-3 TRBV11-2 NA NA CASSFKGIRNTIYF TGTGCCAGCAGCTTCAAGGGTATCAGAAACACCATATATTTT
TRBJ2-3 TRBV7-2 TRBD1 many CASNSGTGVFTDTQYF TGTGCCAGCAATTCCGGGACAGGGGTGTTCACAGATACGCAGTATTTT
TRBJ2-3 TRBV5-1 TRBD2 NA CASSSRLAGGPKDTQYF TGCGCCAGCAGCTCCCGACTAGCGGGAGGGCCTAAGGATACGCAGTATTTT
TRBJ2-3 TRBV15 TRBD2 many CATSRASGGMDTQYF TGTGCCACCAGCAGAGCTAGCGGGGGAATGGATACGCAGTATTTT
TRBJ1-3 TRBV5-6 TRBD1 NA CASSFGQAGNTIYF TGTGCCAGCAGCTTTGGACAGGCTGGAAACACCATATATTTT
TRBJ2-2 TRBV7-7 TRBD1 few CALGTGNTGELFF TGTGCCCTAGGGACAGGGAACACCGGGGAGCTGTTTTTT
TRBJ1-2 TRBV4-1 NA few CASSQDQGARNYGYTF TGCGCCAGCAGCCAAGATCAAGGGGCACGAAACTATGGCTACACCTTC
TRBJ2-1 TRBV20-1 NA NA CSARDWDGYYNEQFF TGCAGTGCTAGAGATTGGGACGGATACTACAATGAGCAGTTCTTC
TRBJ2-7 TRBV29-1 TRBD2 NA CSVEGVAGGLSAYEQYF TGCAGCGTTGAAGGGGTAGCGGGAGGCCTCTCGGCTTACGAGCAGTACTTC
TRBJ2-7 TRBV3-1 NA few CASSLTSAAGVPKYF NA
TRBJ1-6 TRBV4-2 TRBD1 NA CASSHTGEGRNSPLHF TGTGCCAGCAGCCACACAGGGGAAGGGCGGAATTCACCCCTCCACTTT
TRBJ2-5 TRBV20-1 NA NA CSARDFTQETQYF TGCAGTGCTAGGGACTTCACCCAAGAGACCCAGTACTTC
TRBJ1-2 TRBV7-9 TRBD1 NA CASSLSRTGNYGYTF TGTGCCAGCAGCTTATCCCGGACAGGGAACTATGGCTACACCTTC
TRBJ1-1 TRBV3-1 NA NA CASSQATLMNTEAFF TGTGCCAGCAGCCAAGCGACATTGATGAACACTGAAGCTTTCTTT
TRBJ1-1 TRBV11-1 NA few CASSRWGEGGTEAFF TGTGCCAGCAGCCGTTGGGGGGAAGGGGGCACTGAAGCTTTCTTT
TRBJ1-1 TRBV5-1 NA few CASSLMAAGTLDF TGCGCCAGCAGCTTGATGGCGGCAGGAACTTTGGACTTT